This T cell receptor gamma chain is drawn from a study of gamma-delta chains in newborns, infants, children. TCRdb re-called clones from the reads via CATT. The data hold about 1,100 gamma-chain clones, with about 35% observed a single time. The CDR3 runs 13 residues. CDR1 is EGSTGY, CDR2 YDSYTSSV, per germline. Comments on this clone: A much larger clone lies a single base off, so this may be a read error. This same CDR3 is encoded by further DNA sequences in the sample.

The chain uses TRGV4 and TRGJP1. TCRdb records no J gene; here it was assigned by comparing the DNA to germline. The TCR sequence derives from a child who was a newborn, infant or young child, either healthy, febrile or measles-vaccinated (not recorded which). Sequencing used blood. The CDR3 protein is CATWDELGWFKIF. CDR3 coding DNA: TGTGCCACTTGGGATGAGTTAGGTTGGTTCAAGATATTT.